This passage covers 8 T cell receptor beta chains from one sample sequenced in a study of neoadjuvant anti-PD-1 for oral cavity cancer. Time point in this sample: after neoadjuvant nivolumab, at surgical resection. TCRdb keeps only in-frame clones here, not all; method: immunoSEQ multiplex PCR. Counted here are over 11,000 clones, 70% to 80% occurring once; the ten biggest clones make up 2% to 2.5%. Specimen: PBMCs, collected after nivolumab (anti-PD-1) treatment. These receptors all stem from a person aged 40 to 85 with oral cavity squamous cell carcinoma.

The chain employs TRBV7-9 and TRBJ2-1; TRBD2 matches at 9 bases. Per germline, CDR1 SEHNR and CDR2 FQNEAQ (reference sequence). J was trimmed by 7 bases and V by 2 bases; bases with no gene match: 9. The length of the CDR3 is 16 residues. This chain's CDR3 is CASSLRSGSYRNEQFF. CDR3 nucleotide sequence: TGTGCCAGCAGCTTACGTAGCGGGAGTTACCGAAATGAGCAGTTCTTC.

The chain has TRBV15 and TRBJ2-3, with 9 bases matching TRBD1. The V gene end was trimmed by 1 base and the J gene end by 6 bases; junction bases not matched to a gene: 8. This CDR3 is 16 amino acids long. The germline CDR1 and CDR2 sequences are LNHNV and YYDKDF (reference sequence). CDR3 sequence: CATSRGEQGAPDTQYF. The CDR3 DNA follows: TGTGCCACCAGCAGAGGTGAACAGGGGGCGCCGGATACGCAGTATTTT.

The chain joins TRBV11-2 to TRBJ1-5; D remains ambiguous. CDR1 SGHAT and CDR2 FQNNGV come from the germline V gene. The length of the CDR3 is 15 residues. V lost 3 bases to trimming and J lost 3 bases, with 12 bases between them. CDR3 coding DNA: TGTGCCAGCAGCTTGTTTTTTGGGTCCAATCAGCCCCAGCATTTT. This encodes CASSLFFGSNQPQHF.

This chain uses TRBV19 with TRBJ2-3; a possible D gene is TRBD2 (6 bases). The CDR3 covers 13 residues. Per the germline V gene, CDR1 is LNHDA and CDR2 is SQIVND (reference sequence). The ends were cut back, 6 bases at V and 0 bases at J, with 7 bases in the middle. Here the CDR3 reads CASRGGSTDTQYF. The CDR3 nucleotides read TGTGCCAGTAGGGGGGGAAGCACAGATACGCAGTATTTT.

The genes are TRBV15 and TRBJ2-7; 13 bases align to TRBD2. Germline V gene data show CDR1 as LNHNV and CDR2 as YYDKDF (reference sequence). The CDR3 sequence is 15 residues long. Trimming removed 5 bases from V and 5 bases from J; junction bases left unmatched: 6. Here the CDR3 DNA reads TGTGCCACCAGCCTTGGGACTAGCGGGATGAACGAGCAGTACTTC. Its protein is CATSLGTSGMNEQYF.

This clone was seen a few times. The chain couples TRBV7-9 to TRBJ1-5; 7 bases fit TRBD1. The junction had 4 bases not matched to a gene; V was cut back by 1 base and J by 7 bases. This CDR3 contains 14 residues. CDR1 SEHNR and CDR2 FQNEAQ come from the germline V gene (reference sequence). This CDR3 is CASSLEGGSQPQHF. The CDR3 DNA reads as TGTGCCAGCAGCTTAGAAGGGGGCAGCCAGCCCCAGCATTTT.

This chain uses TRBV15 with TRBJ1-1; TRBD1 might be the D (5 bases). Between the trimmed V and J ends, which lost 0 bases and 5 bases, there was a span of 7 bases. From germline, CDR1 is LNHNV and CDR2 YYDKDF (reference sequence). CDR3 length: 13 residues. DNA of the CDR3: TGTGCCACCAGCAGAGACAGGGAGACTGAAGCTTTCTTT. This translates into CATSRDRETEAFF.

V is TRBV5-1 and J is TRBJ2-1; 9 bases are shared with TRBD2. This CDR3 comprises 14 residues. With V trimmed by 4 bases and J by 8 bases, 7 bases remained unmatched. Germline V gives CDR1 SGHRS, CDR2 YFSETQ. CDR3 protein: CASSPGLAWDEQFF. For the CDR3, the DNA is TGCGCCAGCAGCCCAGGACTAGCGTGGGATGAGCAGTTCTTC.